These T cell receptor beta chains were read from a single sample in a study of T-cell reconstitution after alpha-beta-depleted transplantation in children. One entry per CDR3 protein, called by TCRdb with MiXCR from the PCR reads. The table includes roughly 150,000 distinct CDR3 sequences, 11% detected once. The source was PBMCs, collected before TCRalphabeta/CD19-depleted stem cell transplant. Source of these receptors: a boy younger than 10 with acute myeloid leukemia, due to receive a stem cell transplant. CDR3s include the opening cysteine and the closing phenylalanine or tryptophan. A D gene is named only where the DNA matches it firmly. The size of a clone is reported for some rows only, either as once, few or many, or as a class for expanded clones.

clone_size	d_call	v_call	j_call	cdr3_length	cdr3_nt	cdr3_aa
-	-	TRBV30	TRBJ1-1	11	TGTGCCTGGACAAAAGGCCCAGAAGCTTTCTTT	CAWTKGPEAFF
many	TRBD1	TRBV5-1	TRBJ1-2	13	TGCGCCAGTCGGGACAGAACCTTCTATGGCTACACCTTC	CASRDRTFYGYTF
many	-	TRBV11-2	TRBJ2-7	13	TGTGCCAGCAGCTTAGATTTGCTTGGCCAGCAGTACTTC	CASSLDLLGQQYF
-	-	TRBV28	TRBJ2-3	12	TGTGCCAGCGAGGGGGGCACAGATACGCAGTATTTT	CASEGGTDTQYF
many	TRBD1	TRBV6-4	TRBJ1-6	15	TGTGCCAGCAGTGACAAAGTGACAGGGAATTCACCCCTCCACTTT	CASSDKVTGNSPLHF
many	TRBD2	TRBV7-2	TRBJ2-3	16	TGTGCCAGCAGCCCCCCTAGCGGGGTTAGCACAGATACGCAGTATTTT	CASSPPSGVSTDTQYF
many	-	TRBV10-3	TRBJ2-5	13	TGTGCCACGAAGACAGTGCTCCAAGAGACCCAGTACTTC	CATKTVLQETQYF
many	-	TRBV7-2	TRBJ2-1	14	TGTGCCAGCAGCGCGTCTCCCTCCTACAATGAGCAGTTCTTC	CASSASPSYNEQFF
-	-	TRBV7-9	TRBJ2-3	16	TGTGCCAGCAGCAACAGGGACCGGGATTGGACAGATACGCAGTATTTT	CASSNRDRDWTDTQYF
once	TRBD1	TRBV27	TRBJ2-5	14	TGTGCCAGCAGATCATACAGGGGAGTAAAGACCCAGTACTTC	CASRSYRGVKTQYF
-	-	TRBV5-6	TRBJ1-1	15	TGTGCCAGCAGCCCAGGGACCTCCTTCGCGGCTGAAGCTTTCTTT	CASSPGTSFAAEAFF
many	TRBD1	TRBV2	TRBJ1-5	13	TGTGCCAGCCTCGGACAGGGTGATCAGCCCCAGCATTTT	CASLGQGDQPQHF
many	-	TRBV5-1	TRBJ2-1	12	TGCGCCAGCACTCGTAGCAGCAATGAGCAGTTCTTC	CASTRSSNEQFF
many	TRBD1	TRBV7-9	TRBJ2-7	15	TGTGCCAGCAGACCCACAGGGGGCATCTCCTACGAGCAGTACTTC	CASRPTGGISYEQYF
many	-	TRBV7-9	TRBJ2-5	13	TGTGCCAGCAGATTTACCGGGGAAGAGACCCAGTACTTC	CASRFTGEETQYF
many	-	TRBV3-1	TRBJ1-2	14	TGTGCCAGCAGCCCCGGACACAACAACTATGGCTACACCTTC	CASSPGHNNYGYTF
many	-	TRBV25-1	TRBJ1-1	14	TGTGCCAGCAGTGGGACAGCCTTGAACACTGAAGCTTTCTTT	CASSGTALNTEAFF
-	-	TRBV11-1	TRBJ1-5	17	TGTGCCAGCAGCTTATCGCATCTTGGGCAGGGTAATCAGCCCCAGCATTTT	CASSLSHLGQGNQPQHF
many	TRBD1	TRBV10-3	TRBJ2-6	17	TGTGCCACCACCCCGGGACAGTCTGGTGCTGGGGCCAACGTCCTGACTTTC	CATTPGQSGAGANVLTF
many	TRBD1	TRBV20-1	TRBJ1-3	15	TGCAGTGCCCGAGGGGGCACAAACTCTGGAAACACCATATATTTT	CSARGGTNSGNTIYF
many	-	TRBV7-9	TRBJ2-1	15	TGTGCCAGCAGCTTAGGGGGACGCTCCTACAATGAGCAGTTCTTC	CASSLGGRSYNEQFF
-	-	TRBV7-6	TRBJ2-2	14	TGTGCCAGCAGCCCCCGACACGTTACCGGGGAGCTGTTTTTT	CASSPRHVTGELFF
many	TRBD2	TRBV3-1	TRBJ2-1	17	TGTGCCAGCAGCCAAGCTTTTAGCGGGGGGCTAAACAATGAGCAGTTCTTC	CASSQAFSGGLNNEQFF
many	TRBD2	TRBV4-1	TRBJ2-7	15	TGCGCCAGCAGAGTTTCTAGCGGGAGCTCCTACGAGCAGTACTTC	CASRVSSGSSYEQYF
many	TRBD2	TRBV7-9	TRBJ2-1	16	TGTGCCAGCAGCTTAGGCGGGACTAGTAGGTCAAGGGAGCAGTTCTTC	CASSLGGTSRSREQFF
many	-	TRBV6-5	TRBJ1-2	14	TGTGCCAGCAGTTACTCGGCCCAAAACTATGGCTACACCTTC	CASSYSAQNYGYTF
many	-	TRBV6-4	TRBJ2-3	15	TGTGCCAGCAGTGAGCGGCACGACGCACAGGATACGCAGTATTTT	CASSERHDAQDTQYF
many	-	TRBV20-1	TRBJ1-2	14	TGCAGTGCTAGACCCCCCGCGGCAGAGATGCGCTACACCTTC	CSARPPAAEMRYTF
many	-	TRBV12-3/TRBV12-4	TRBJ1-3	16	TGTGCCAGCAGTTTAGGGCTGGGCCTCTCTGGAAACACCATATATTTT	CASSLGLGLSGNTIYF
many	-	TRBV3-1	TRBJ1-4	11	TGTGCCAGCAGCCAAGGGGACTCGCTGTTTTTT	CASSQGDSLFF
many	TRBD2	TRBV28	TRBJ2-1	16	TGTGCCAGGAATAGCGGGAGGGCCAGAGAAGGTGATGAGCAGTTCTTC	CARNSGRAREGDEQFF
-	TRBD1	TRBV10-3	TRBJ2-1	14	TGTGCCATCGCCCGGGACAGGGACGGCAATGAGCAGTTCTTC	CAIARDRDGNEQFF
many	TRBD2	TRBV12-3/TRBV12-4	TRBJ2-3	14	TGTGCCAGCAGAAAACTAGCGGGCACAGATACGCAGTATTTT	CASRKLAGTDTQYF
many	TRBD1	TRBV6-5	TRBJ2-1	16	TGTGCCAGTATACCATTGGGGGACAGGGGGCCGAATGAGCAGTTCTTC	CASIPLGDRGPNEQFF
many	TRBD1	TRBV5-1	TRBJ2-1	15	TGCGCCAGCAGCAATGACAGGGGCTATTACAATGAGCAGTTCTTC	CASSNDRGYYNEQFF
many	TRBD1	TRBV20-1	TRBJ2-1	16	TGCAGTGCCCTACGACAGGGCTGGGGCGGTTACAATGAGCAGTTCTTC	CSALRQGWGGYNEQFF
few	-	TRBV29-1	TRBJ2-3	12	TGCAGCGTTGATCCAGGGTCAGATACGCAGTATTTT	CSVDPGSDTQYF
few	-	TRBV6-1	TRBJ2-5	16	TGTGCCAGCAGTGGCGGGACCAACCTACGTCAAGAGACCCAGTACTTC	CASSGGTNLRQETQYF
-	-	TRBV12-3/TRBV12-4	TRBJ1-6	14	TGTGCCAGCAGTTTAAACGAGGGTAGCTCACCCCTCCACTTT	CASSLNEGSSPLHF
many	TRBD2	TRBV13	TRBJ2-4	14	TGTGCCAGCAGAAGACTAGCAGCCAAAAACATTCAGTACTTC	CASRRLAAKNIQYF
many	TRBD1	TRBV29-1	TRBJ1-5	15	TGCAGCGTTGTTACAACCGGGACAGGGCTCCAGCCCCAGCATTTT	CSVVTTGTGLQPQHF
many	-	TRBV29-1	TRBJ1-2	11	TGCAGCGTTGGGGTAGGGTATGGCTACACCTTC	CSVGVGYGYTF
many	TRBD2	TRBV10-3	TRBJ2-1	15	TGTGCCGTCGCTAGCGGGAGTATCGCCTACAATGAGCAGTTCTTC	CAVASGSIAYNEQFF
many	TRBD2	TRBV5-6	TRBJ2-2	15	TGTGCCAGCAGCTTTGGGACTAGTCTCGCCGGGGAGCTGTTTTTT	CASSFGTSLAGELFF
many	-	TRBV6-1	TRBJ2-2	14	TGTGCCAGCAGGCGACGGACTACGCCCGGGGAGCTGTTTTTT	CASRRRTTPGELFF
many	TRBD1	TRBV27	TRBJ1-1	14	TGTGCCAGCAGTAGAGGACAGGGGAGCACTGAAGCTTTCTTT	CASSRGQGSTEAFF
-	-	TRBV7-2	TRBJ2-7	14	TGTGCCAGCAGCTTAGCGCCGGGTTCCTACGAGCAGTACTTC	CASSLAPGSYEQYF
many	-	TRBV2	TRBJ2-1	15	TGTGCCAGCAGGGACCTCGGGGTCTCCTACAATGAGCAGTTCTTC	CASRDLGVSYNEQFF
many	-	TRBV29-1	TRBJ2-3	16	TGCAGCGTCCACCTGGGGCAGGGGAAGGGCACAGATACGCAGTATTTT	CSVHLGQGKGTDTQYF
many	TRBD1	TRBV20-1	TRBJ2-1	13	TGCAGTGTCGAGACAGGGGGTTTAATCCAGCAGTTCTTC	CSVETGGLIQQFF
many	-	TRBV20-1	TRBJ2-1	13	TGCAGTGCTGCGGGGGCCCCCTACAATGAGCAGTTCTTC	CSAAGAPYNEQFF